The 26 T cell receptor beta chains below all came from one sample that was sequenced in a study of blood T cell repertoires in COVID-19. Data came from immunoSEQ multiplex PCR; TCRdb stores just in-frame clones and leaves some out. The sample consists of about 100,000 clones, about 78% of them appearing once. Sequenced sample: peripheral blood. The source is a man aged 50 or older who had recovered from COVID-19.

This clone came up a few times. The chain links TRBV7-2 to TRBJ2-7; D is unclear. The CDR3 loop spans 13 amino acids. Trimming stripped 3 bases from V and 2 bases from J, with 8 bases between. Germline CDR1 reads SGHTA; CDR2 reads FQGNSA. CDR3 DNA sequence: TGTGCCAGCAGCTTTTCTGGCCCCTACGAGCAGTACTTC. Protein sequence: CASSFSGPYEQYF.

The chain is built from TRBV19 and TRBJ2-2; D may be TRBD2 (5 bases). The V gene lost 2 bases and the J gene lost 4 bases, with 8 bases spanning the gap. Germline-derived CDR1 and CDR2 are LNHDA and SQIVND (reference sequence). The CDR3 contains 14 residues. The CDR3 reads CASSIRRGTGELFF. The CDR3 DNA reads as TGTGCCAGTAGTATACGTCGGGGCACCGGGGAGCTGTTTTTT.

This clone appeared a single time. The DNA for the CDR3 is TGTGCCAGCAGCGTAGCAACCAGGTTGAATCAGCCCCAGCATTTT. It translates to CASSVATRLNQPQHF. This chain uses TRBV9 with TRBJ1-5; D remains unclear. V was pared by 0 bases and J by 4 bases, with 11 bases between. The CDR3 spans 15 residues. Germline V lookup: CDR1 SGDLS, CDR2 YYNGEE.

This clone was counted a single time. The gene calls are TRBV19 and TRBJ1-1, with a tentative D call TRBD1 (6 bases). V gave up 4 bases and J gave up 6 bases, with 15 bases separating them. The germline V gene has CDR1 LNHDA and CDR2 SQIVND (reference sequence). CDR3 length equals 14 residues. CDR3 region: CASSRRGGGAEAFF. In DNA form, the CDR3 reads TGTGCCAGTAGTAGGAGGGGAGGGGGAGCTGAAGCTTTCTTT. Complete variable domain (other parts from reference TRBV19 and TRBJ1-1): DGGITQSPKYLFRKEGQNVTLSCEQNLNHDAMYWYRQDPGQGLRLIYYSQIVNDFQKGDIAEGYSVSREKKESFPLTVTSAQKNPTAFYLCASSRRGGGAEAFFGQGTRLTVV.

The chain employs TRBV2 and TRBJ1-2, with D possibly TRBD1 on 6 matching bases. The V and J ends lost 3 bases and 4 bases respectively, with 9 bases between them. CDR3 length: 13 residues. Germline CDR1 and CDR2: SNHLY and FYNNEI. CDR3 coding DNA: TGTGCCAGCAGTGAGGACAGAATCTATGGCTACACCTTC. The encoded protein is CASSEDRIYGYTF.

V is TRBV2 and J is TRBJ1-1; D remains unclear. The germline V gene has CDR1 SNHLY and CDR2 FYNNEI. The CDR3 runs 14 residues. Trimming took off 2 bases at V and 4 bases at J, with 11 bases between the two ends. This chain's CDR3 is CASSEQVTFTEAFF. For the CDR3, the DNA is TGTGCCAGCAGTGAACAGGTGACCTTCACTGAAGCTTTCTTT.

This clone was counted at least ten times. The chain joins TRBV10-3 to TRBJ1-4; D is perhaps TRBD1 (5 bases). Germline CDR1 ENHRY, CDR2 SYGVKD. V was cut by 8 bases and J by 8 bases, with 18 bases left in between. The CDR3 runs 14 residues. CDR3 bases: TGTGCCATCTGGGGGGGAAACCGGGAAGAAAAACTGTTTTTT. This sequence encodes CAIWGGNREEKLFF.

This clone was seen only once. V and J are TRBV3-1 (or the pseudogene TRBV3-2) and TRBJ1-1; D is possibly TRBD1 (5 bases). CDR1 and CDR2 from the germline V gene are LGHDT and YNNKEL (reference sequence). The ends were cut back, 4 bases at V and 2 bases at J, with 14 bases in the middle. The CDR3 extends over 15 amino acids. The CDR3 DNA reads TGTGCCAGCAGCCGGATGGGGGGGGGAAACACTGAAGCTTTCTTT. Its protein product is CASSRMGGGNTEAFF.

The chain combines TRBV5-4 with TRBJ1-1; D may be TRBD1 (5 bases). Germline CDR1 and CDR2: SGHNT and YYREEE (reference sequence). V lost 3 bases to trimming and J lost 6 bases, with 18 bases between them. The length of the CDR3 is 15 residues. CDR3 region: CASSSGRGGRAEAFF. CDR3 bases: TGTGCCAGCAGCTCGGGCCGGGGGGGGAGGGCTGAAGCTTTCTTT. Full variable domain (remainder filled in from reference TRBV5-4 and TRBJ1-1): ETGVTQSPTHLIKTRGQQVTLRCSSQSGHNTVSWYQQALGQGPQFIFQYYREEENGRGNFPPRFSGLQFPNYSSELNVNALELDDSALYLCASSSGRGGRAEAFFGQGTRLTVV.

The chain recombines TRBV11-2 with TRBJ2-7; D possibly corresponds to TRBD2 (6 bases). CDR1 and CDR2 (germline): SGHAT, FQNNGV. The ends were cut back, 3 bases at V and 5 bases at J, with 17 bases in the middle. This CDR3 contains 15 residues. In nucleotides, the CDR3 is TGTGCCAGCAGCTTCATTAGCGGAGGTCGACACGAGCAGTACTTC. Translating gives CASSFISGGRHEQYF.

This clone was detected a few times. The genes are TRBV11-3 and TRBJ2-1, with 9 bases identical to TRBD2. Germline assignment: CDR1 SGHNT and CDR2 YENEEA. This CDR3 is built from 15 residues. The V gene end was trimmed by 0 bases and the J gene end by 4 bases; junction bases not matched to a gene: 1. The DNA for the CDR3 is TGTGCCAGCAGCTTAGACACTAGCGGGTACAATGAGCAGTTCTTC. It yields the protein CASSLDTSGYNEQFF.

This sequence joins TRBV6-2 or TRBV6-3 and TRBJ2-7; TRBD2 is a possible D gene (6 bases). The germline V gene has CDR1 MNHEY and CDR2 SVGEGT. V was shortened by 5 bases and J by 6 bases, with 23 bases between the two germline ends. The CDR3 contains 16 residues. The CDR3 DNA reads TGTGCCAGCAGTGCCTGGGACTGGATGAGGGGAAGCGAGCAGTACTTC. Translated: CASSAWDWMRGSEQYF.

The DNA for the CDR3 is TGCAGCGCCGCAGGGGGCTCTGGAAACACCATATATTTT. Protein product: CSAAGGSGNTIYF. The J gene is TRBJ1-3, the V gene TRBV29-1; TRBD1 agrees at 7 bases. Looked up from germline, CDR1 is SQVTM and CDR2 is ANQGSEA. The CDR3 covers 13 residues. With 7 bases clipped from V and 0 bases from J, the junction kept 3 bases outside the gene matches.

The chain is built from TRBV7-2 and TRBJ2-1; 10 nucleotides align to TRBD2. The CDR3 contains 16 residues. The ends lost 2 bases at V and 1 base at J; junction bases unmatched: 2. CDR1 and CDR2 (germline): SGHTA, FQGNSA. CDR3 bases: TGTGCCAGCAGCTTACTAGCGGGAGTATCCTACAATGAGCAGTTCTTC. It encodes CASSLLAGVSYNEQFF.

The chain links TRBV29-1 to TRBJ2-3; 12 nucleotides align to TRBD2. V lost 6 bases and J lost 5; bases outside the gene matches: 6. Germline CDR1 and CDR2: SQVTM and ANQGSEA. This CDR3 has 14 amino acids. Here the CDR3 reads CSVPSGRGGDTQYF. The CDR3 DNA reads as TGCAGCGTACCTAGCGGGAGGGGGGGAGATACGCAGTATTTT.

As to this clone: One junction end disagrees with the germline gene, perhaps due to a read error. CDR3 residues: CATGDVTAHMNTEAFF. CDR3 bases: TGTGCCACCGGTGATGTGACAGCCCACATGAACACTGAAGCTTTCTTT. The rearrangement joins TRBV24-1 to TRBJ1-1, with D possibly being TRBD1 (5 bases). Looked up from germline, CDR1 is KGHDR and CDR2 is SFDVKD. The CDR3 contains 16 residues.

The rearrangement links TRBV3-1 (or the pseudogene TRBV3-2) to TRBJ1-4, with TRBD1 identical over 9 bases. The CDR3 spans 14 residues. Trimming at V came to 6 bases and at J to 8 bases, leaving 7 bases not matched to a gene. Germline CDR1 and CDR2: LGHDT and YNNKEL (reference sequence). CDR3 sequence: CASRRGTGSEKLFF. In DNA, the CDR3 is TGTGCCAGCAGGAGGGGGACAGGGAGCGAAAAACTGTTTTTT.

This chain joins TRBV2 and TRBJ2-1; 11 bases map to TRBD1. V lost 7 bases, J lost 5 bases, and 4 bases stayed unmatched. This CDR3 has 14 amino acids. Germline V CDR1 and CDR2: SNHLY, FYNNEI. The CDR3 region is CASTGQGAHNEQFF. The CDR3, as DNA: TGTGCCAGCACAGGACAGGGGGCTCACAATGAGCAGTTCTTC.

This rearrangement joins TRBV6-5 to TRBJ1-5, with 7 bases lining up with TRBD1. Germline-derived CDR1 and CDR2 are MNHEY and SVGAGI. This CDR3 is built from 15 residues. Losses at the gene ends were 6 bases for V and 2 bases for J; bases not matched to a gene: 7. In DNA form, the CDR3 reads TGTGCCAGCAGCGATGACAGGGCTGGCAATCAGCCCCAGCATTTT. Its protein is CASSDDRAGNQPQHF.

This clone has only a few counts. The chain couples TRBV24-1 to TRBJ2-7; D perhaps matches TRBD2 (5 bases). CDR3 size: 12 residues. CDR1 KGHDR and CDR2 SFDVKD come from the germline V gene. V lost 4 bases and J 8 bases, leaving 11 bases between the germline ends. The CDR3 is CATSEPGLKQYF. CDR3 DNA sequence: TGTGCCACCAGTGAACCGGGGTTGAAGCAGTACTTC.

The V gene is TRBV7-9, the J gene TRBJ2-3, with 8 bases that match TRBD1. CDR1 is SEHNR and CDR2 is FQNEAQ in the germline V gene (reference sequence). The CDR3 length is 19 residues. Trimming removed 2 bases from V and 1 base from J; junction bases left unmatched: 14. The CDR3 region is CASSLTGRGLRLGTDTQYF. CDR3 bases: TGTGCCAGCAGCTTAACGGGCAGGGGGCTCCGACTTGGCACAGATACGCAGTATTTT. Using reference TRBV7-9 and TRBJ2-3 for the parts outside the CDR3, the full variable domain is DTGVSQNPRHKITKRGQNVTFRCDPISEHNRLYWYRQTLGQGPEFLTYFQNEAQLEKSRLLSDRFSAERPKGSFSTLEIQRTEQGDSAMYLCASSLTGRGLRLGTDTQYFGPGTRLTVL.

V and J are TRBV3-1 (or the pseudogene TRBV3-2) and TRBJ2-3; TRBD2 aligns across 10 bases. The V and J ends lost 5 bases and 4 bases, in that order; junction bases with no gene match: 9. Germline CDR1 and CDR2: LGHDT and YNNKEL (reference sequence). The CDR3 totals 16 residues. CDR3 amino acids: CASSFGLAGVPDTQYF. CDR3 DNA: TGTGCCAGCAGCTTCGGGCTAGCGGGAGTCCCAGATACGCAGTATTTT.

CDR3: CASSQVGRAHNEQFF. The CDR3 bases are TGCGCCAGCAGCCAAGTCGGGAGGGCGCACAATGAGCAGTTCTTC. The V call is TRBV4-1, the J call TRBJ2-1; 8 positions agree with TRBD2. The CDR3 extends over 15 amino acids. Germline loops: CDR1 MGHRA, CDR2 YSYEKL. V shed 1 base, J shed 5 bases, and the junction held 4 bases outside the gene matches.

V usage is TRBV3-1 (or the pseudogene TRBV3-2) and J usage is TRBJ1-6; D is unclear. This CDR3 is 16 amino acids long. Germline V CDR1 and CDR2: LGHDT, YNNKEL (reference sequence). V shed 4 bases and J shed 0 bases, with 10 bases lying between them. The CDR3 region is CASSLYSSSYNSPLHF. CDR3 DNA: TGTGCCAGCAGCCTCTACTCGAGCTCCTATAATTCACCCCTCCACTTT.

V gene TRBV7-9 combines with J gene TRBJ1-4; D remains ambiguous. V dropped 5 bases and J dropped 8 bases, with 15 bases sitting between them. The CDR3 length is 14 residues. Germline V gene sequence: CDR1 SEHNR, CDR2 FQNEAQ (reference sequence). The CDR3 DNA is TGTGCCAGCAGCCCTGATACTGCGTACGAAAAACTGTTTTTT. It specifies CASSPDTAYEKLFF.

The chain couples TRBV28 to TRBJ1-1, with D perhaps matching TRBD1 (6 bases). Germline V gene lookup returns CDR1 MDHEN and CDR2 SYDVKM. With 5 bases removed from V and 0 bases from J, the gap between germline ends came to 10 bases. The CDR3 is 14 amino acids. CDR3 amino acids: CASSIGQLNTEAFF. CDR3 DNA sequence: TGTGCCAGCAGTATCGGACAGCTGAACACTGAAGCTTTCTTT.